What follows are 27 T cell receptor beta chains derived from one specimen sequenced in a study of T cell clones after liver transplantation. Produced via immunoSEQ multiplex PCR; TCRdb's table is partial and in-frame only. The sample lists about 33,000 clones; about 93% were seen once. The specimen comprised CD8+ T cells from blood, sampled 12 months after liver transplant. These receptors were taken from a human patient who received a liver transplant. Some T cells may be graft donor cells.

The genes are TRBV2 and TRBJ2-5, with TRBD1 identical over 10 bases. The germline V gene encodes CDR1 SNHLY and CDR2 FYNNEI. The CDR3 extends over 14 amino acids. With 3 bases clipped from V and 4 bases from J, the junction kept 2 bases outside the gene matches. DNA for the CDR3: TGTGCCAGCAGTGATTGGGACAGGGGAGAGACCCAGTACTTC. The encoded protein is CASSDWDRGETQYF.

The chain carries TRBV27 and TRBJ2-2; TRBD2 matches at 15 bases. The CDR3 loop spans 20 amino acids. In germline, CDR1 is MNHEY, CDR2 SMNVEV (reference sequence). Trimming removed 5 bases from V and 0 bases from J; junction bases left unmatched: 10. CDR3 loop: CASSIGPGTSGRTNTGELFF. CDR3 sequence (DNA): TGTGCCAGCAGTATCGGTCCCGGGACTAGCGGGAGGACGAACACCGGGGAGCTGTTTTTT.

The chain combines TRBV10-2 with TRBJ2-7; 12 bases are a match to TRBD2. The CDR3 is 14 residues long. Trimming cost V 3 bases and J 5 bases; bases outside gene matches: 2. In germline, CDR1 is WSHSY, CDR2 SAAADI. CDR3 nucleotides: TGCGCCAGCAGTGATCTAGCGGGAGGGAACGAGCAGTACTTC. It yields the protein CASSDLAGGNEQYF.

The V gene is TRBV5-1, the J gene TRBJ2-1; 9 nucleotides line up with TRBD2. The CDR3 extends over 17 amino acids. Looked up from germline, CDR1 is SGHRS and CDR2 is YFSETQ. The junction had 5 bases not matched to a gene; V was cut back by 0 bases and J by 1 base. The CDR3 spells CASSLALAGGSYNEQFF. In DNA, the CDR3 is TGCGCCAGCAGCTTGGCCCTGGCGGGAGGGTCCTACAATGAGCAGTTCTTC.

This chain connects TRBV6-1 to TRBJ2-1, with TRBD2 matching 10 bases. Trimming removed 4 bases from V and 7 bases from J; junction bases left unmatched: 16. Germline assignment: CDR1 MNHNS and CDR2 SASEGT. This CDR3 is 18 amino acids long. DNA for the CDR3: TGTGCCAGCAGTGCTACCCGCCACAGCGGGAGGGCCTTGAATGAGCAGTTCTTC. Amino acid sequence: CASSATRHSGRALNEQFF.

The V gene is TRBV6-1, the J gene TRBJ2-1; D is possibly TRBD2 (6 bases). Germline V CDR1 and CDR2: MNHNS, SASEGT. Between the trimmed V and J ends, which lost 3 bases and 7 bases, there was a span of 13 bases. This CDR3 comprises 14 residues. This CDR3 is CASSETRAGNEQFF. In DNA form, the CDR3 reads TGTGCCAGCAGTGAGACTAGGGCGGGGAATGAGCAGTTCTTC.

The J gene is TRBJ2-7, the V gene TRBV27, with D perhaps matching TRBD2 (5 bases). CDR3 length equals 16 residues. CDR1 is MNHEY and CDR2 is SMNVEV in the germline V gene (reference sequence). Trimming removed 5 bases from V and 2 bases from J, with 19 bases in between. The CDR3, as DNA: TGTGCCAGCAGTCCGCCCCCGAGGGTCTGTACCTACGAGCAGTACTTC. Translating it yields CASSPPPRVCTYEQYF.

The rearrangement links TRBV27 to TRBJ2-3; 11 bases agree with TRBD2. Germline V gene data show CDR1 as MNHEY and CDR2 as SMNVEV (reference sequence). The CDR3 sequence is 17 residues long. V trimming: 5 bases; J trimming: 2 bases; junction bases outside the gene matches: 9. The CDR3 here is CASSLGTSGPNTDTQYF. Written as DNA, the CDR3 is TGTGCCAGCAGTCTCGGGACTAGCGGCCCGAACACAGATACGCAGTATTTT.

J is TRBJ2-1 and V is TRBV29-1, with D tentatively TRBD1 (6 bases). There are 14 residues in the CDR3. Germline V CDR1 and CDR2: SQVTM, ANQGSEA. V was cut by 3 bases and J by 5 bases, with 14 bases left in between. Here the CDR3 DNA reads TGCAGCGTTGATTTCGGCAGGGGACACAATGAGCAGTTCTTC. Amino acids: CSVDFGRGHNEQFF.

The table lists this clone with a count of one. The gene calls are TRBV7-9 and TRBJ2-7; D tentatively fits TRBD1 or TRBD2 (5 bases each). CDR3 length: 13 amino acids. Germline V gene data show CDR1 as SEHNR and CDR2 as FQNEAQ (reference sequence). The V end was cut by 2 bases, the J end by 6 bases, with 11 bases between. The DNA for the CDR3 is TGTGCCAGCAGCTTAACGGCTGGGGGCGAGCAGTACTTC. Translating gives CASSLTAGGEQYF.

The chain is built from TRBV7-9 and TRBJ2-1, with a possible D match to TRBD1 (6 bases). This CDR3 spans 16 amino acids. Germline loops: CDR1 SEHNR, CDR2 FQNEAQ (reference sequence). V gave up 6 bases and J gave up 0 bases, with 15 bases separating them. The CDR3 spells CASSDGQTSSYNEQFF. The CDR3 coding sequence is TGTGCCAGCAGTGATGGACAGACGAGCTCCTACAATGAGCAGTTCTTC.

The V call is TRBV11-2, the J call TRBJ2-5; the D gene is possibly TRBD1 (5 bases). The CDR3 runs 17 residues. The V end lost 5 bases, the J end lost 1 base, and 20 bases lay between the germline ends. Germline V gene data show CDR1 as SGHAT and CDR2 as FQNNGV. The CDR3 here is CASSVQGSSSPQETQYF. In nucleotides, the CDR3 is TGTGCCAGCAGCGTGCAGGGTTCTTCGTCCCCCCAAGAGACCCAGTACTTC.

The V gene is TRBV7-2, the J gene TRBJ2-3; TRBD1 matches 7 bases. Germline V gene sequence: CDR1 SGHTA, CDR2 FQGNSA. There are 15 residues in the CDR3. V lost 1 base to trimming and J lost 7 bases; unmatched junction nucleotides: 8. CDR3 bases: TGTGCCAGCAGCTTAGACAGGGGTATGGAAAATACGCAGTATTTT. Translation gives CASSLDRGMENTQYF.

This clone showed up just once. J is TRBJ1-1 and V is TRBV4-2; D is unclear. Germline assignment: CDR1 LGHNA and CDR2 YNFKEQ. This CDR3 comprises 13 residues. Trimming left V 1 base short and J 6 bases short, with 9 bases between. CDR3 nucleotides: TGTGCCAGCAGCCAAGGCTCGGCGGCTGAAGCTTTCTTT. This codes for CASSQGSAAEAFF.

The J gene is TRBJ2-2, the V gene TRBV27; D tentatively fits TRBD1 or TRBD2 (5 bases each). The CDR3 loop spans 14 amino acids. In germline, CDR1 is MNHEY, CDR2 SMNVEV (reference sequence). V was shortened by 1 base and J by 3 bases, with 6 bases between the two germline ends. CDR3 protein: CASSLWGHTGELFF. The CDR3 DNA reads as TGTGCCAGCAGTTTATGGGGACACACCGGGGAGCTGTTTTTT.

The chain couples TRBV6-1 to TRBJ2-4; TRBD1 aligns across 9 bases. Trimming at V came to 3 bases and at J to 8 bases, leaving 5 bases not matched to a gene. The CDR3 spans 14 residues. CDR1 and CDR2 (germline): MNHNS, SASEGT. CDR3 nucleotide sequence: TGTGCCAGCAGTGAGGGACAGGGCGGATACATTCAGTACTTC. The encoded protein is CASSEGQGGYIQYF.

The V call is TRBV21-1, the J call TRBJ1-1. TRBV21-1 is a pseudogene segment. This CDR3 comprises 13 residues. CDR3 sequence reads: CASTVRPEAEAFF. DNA of the CDR3: TGTGCCAGCACCGTCAGGCCCGAGGCGGAAGCTTTCTTT.

The chain combines TRBV4-1 with TRBJ2-2; TRBD2 matches at 11 bases. The CDR3 is 19 residues long. Trimming removed 0 bases from V and 7 bases from J; junction bases left unmatched: 13. Germline values: CDR1 MGHRA, CDR2 YSYEKL. CDR3 in DNA: TGCGCCAGCAGCCAAGATGGGGGCGGTACTAGCGGGAGACACGGGGAGCTGTTTTTT. Its translation is CASSQDGGGTSGRHGELFF.

V and J are TRBV6-5 and TRBJ2-7; D possibly corresponds to TRBD1 (5 bases). Trimming removed 0 bases from V and 6 bases from J, with 15 bases in between. Germline values: CDR1 MNHEY, CDR2 SVGAGI. The CDR3 loop spans 15 amino acids. Here the CDR3 reads CASSYSGQVLSEQYF. CDR3 nucleotides: TGTGCCAGCAGTTACTCCGGACAAGTTCTCTCCGAGCAGTACTTC.

V is TRBV7-9 and J is TRBJ2-1, with 8 bases that match TRBD2. Germline CDR1 is SEHNR and CDR2 is FQNEAQ (reference sequence). Losses at the gene ends were 4 bases for V and 3 bases for J; bases not matched to a gene: 8. The CDR3 is 16 residues long. The CDR3 protein is CASSSGLGDFYNEQFF. The CDR3 DNA reads TGTGCCAGCAGCTCGGGACTAGGCGATTTCTACAATGAGCAGTTCTTC.

V usage is TRBV11-2 and J usage is TRBJ1-1, with TRBD1 matching 10 bases. Germline CDR1 is SGHAT and CDR2 is FQNNGV. CDR3 length: 14 amino acids. The V gene end was trimmed by 3 bases and the J gene end by 3 bases; junction bases not matched to a gene: 1. CDR3: CASSLGQGYTEAFF. CDR3 sequence (DNA): TGTGCCAGCAGCTTGGGACAGGGGTACACTGAAGCTTTCTTT.

This clone came up once. The CDR3 loop reads CASSLDTGGDTQYF. DNA of the CDR3: TGTGCCAGCAGCCTGGACACAGGGGGAGATACGCAGTATTTT. The chain combines TRBV28 with TRBJ2-3, with TRBD1 identical over 8 bases. The ends lost 6 bases at V and 5 bases at J; junction bases unmatched: 7. CDR1 is MDHEN and CDR2 is SYDVKM in the germline V gene. The CDR3 totals 14 residues.

V is TRBV10-3 and J is TRBJ1-1; D is undetermined. The CDR3 length is 17 residues. Germline-derived CDR1 and CDR2 are ENHRY and SYGVKD. V gave up 0 bases and J gave up 3 bases, with 17 bases separating them. The CDR3 nucleotides are TGTGCCATCAGTGAGTCTGGCGCAGCCGGAGAGGACACTGAAGCTTTCTTT. It translates to CAISESGAAGEDTEAFF.

This chain joins TRBV9 and TRBJ2-5; no firm D call. Germline CDR1 SGDLS, CDR2 YYNGEE. CDR3 size: 15 residues. V lost 0 bases, J lost 2 bases, and 11 bases lay in between. CDR3 coding DNA: TGTGCCAGCAGCGTAGCGGGTAATGGACAAGAGACCCAGTACTTC. Protein sequence: CASSVAGNGQETQYF.

The gene calls are TRBV6-1 and TRBJ2-1, with TRBD2 matching over 9 bases. The V gene's germline CDR1 is MNHNS and CDR2 SASEGT. Trimming at V came to 4 bases and at J to 3 bases, leaving 4 bases not matched to a gene. The CDR3 covers 15 residues. CDR3 bases: TGTGCCAGCAGTGGGCAAGCGGGAGGCTACAATGAGCAGTTCTTC. This translates into CASSGQAGGYNEQFF.

This chain uses TRBV30 with TRBJ2-1, with D possibly TRBD2 on 5 matching bases. Trimming shortened V by 4 bases and J by 6 bases, and 16 bases separated the two germline ends. Germline CDR1 and CDR2: GTSNPN and SVGIG (reference sequence). The CDR3 totals 14 residues. The CDR3 spells CAWNVGVEPNEQFF. CDR3 in DNA: TGTGCCTGGAACGTGGGAGTAGAGCCCAATGAGCAGTTCTTC.

The genes are TRBV4-2 and TRBJ1-5, with 9 positions matching TRBD1. CDR3 size: 15 residues. Germline CDR1 and CDR2: LGHNA and YNFKEQ. After removal of 4 bases from V and 4 bases from J, the junction contained 5 bases not matched to a gene. CDR3 in amino acids: CASSPTGGANQPQHF. CDR3 nucleotides: TGTGCCAGCAGCCCGACAGGGGGAGCAAATCAGCCCCAGCATTTT.